This T cell receptor beta chain originates from a study of siplizumab effects on memory and regulatory T cells. Notes on this clone: Its antigen remains unknown.

Germline loops: CDR1 SEHNR, CDR2 FQNEAQ (reference sequence). The CDR3 runs 12 residues. V lost 3 bases and J lost 10, with 10 bases in between. Notes on the study in general: Under siplizumab, alloreactive sequences traced to unstimulated CD4+ memory cells were significantly reduced.

Profiled with immunoSEQ multiplex PCR; TCRdb holds only in-frame clones, not every one. This repertoire shows approximately 100,000 clones, roughly 95% found once; its top ten account for approximately 0.17%. The sample taken for sequencing was non-Treg CD4+ T cells sorted from blood. The chain is built from TRBV7-9 and TRBJ2-1; D possibly corresponds to TRBD2 (5 bases). The sequence came from a human donor in good health. CDR3 sequence (DNA): TGTGCCAGCAGCTTGGCTAGCTGGGAGCAGTTCTTC. Protein sequence: CASSLASWEQFF.